This TCR beta chain originates from a study of cytomegalovirus exposure and HLA in healthy donors. The primer mix had 60 Vbeta and 13 Jbeta primers. The data were produced by immunoSEQ multiplex PCR, yet TCRdb's version contains in-frame clones alone and is incomplete. The profile shows 150,000 to 200,000 clones, over 75% of them singletons. The germline V gene encodes CDR1 MNHNS and CDR2 SASEGT. V lost 6 bases to trimming and J lost 4 bases; unmatched junction nucleotides: 6. This CDR3 has 14 amino acids. Sequenced input: PBMCs. The sequence derives from a woman aged 25 to 45 in good health and CMV-seronegative. V gene TRBV6-1 combines with J gene TRBJ1-2; 9 bases fit TRBD1. The CDR3 loop reads CASSRDRDGYGYTF. DNA for the CDR3: TGTGCCAGCAGCCGGGACAGGGACGGCTATGGCTACACCTTC.